Below, 25 T cell receptor beta chains from the same sample are listed, as sequenced in a study of T-cell reconstitution after alpha-beta-depleted transplantation in children. A TCRbeta library incorporating unique molecular identifiers was prepared. One entry per CDR3 protein results from TCRdb running MiXCR on the PCR reads. This table holds some 300,000 distinct CDR3 sequences, about 9.5% found once. The material sequenced was PBMCs, taken before TCRalphabeta/CD19-depleted stem cell transplant. These receptors all stem from a boy younger than two with acute myeloid leukemia, due to receive a stem cell transplant.

This clonotype was observed a handful of times. This chain joins TRBV20-1 and TRBJ2-7, with 8 bases lining up with TRBD1. CDR1 and CDR2 (germline): DFQATT, SNEGSKA (reference sequence). V gave up 6 bases and J gave up 4 bases; unmatched junction bases: 8. The CDR3 extends over 13 amino acids. The CDR3 reads CSAHPRGRYEQYF. The CDR3 DNA is TGCAGTGCCCACCCCAGGGGGCGTTACGAGCAGTACTTC.

This clonotype was counted only a few times. V and J are TRBV7-2 and TRBJ1-2, with D possibly TRBD1 on 5 matching bases. This CDR3 has 14 residues. V was trimmed by 5 bases and J by 0 bases, leaving 10 bases between them. Per the germline V gene, CDR1 is SGHTA and CDR2 is FQGNSA. In DNA, the CDR3 is TGTGCCAGCAGCCCGGGGACCTCTAACTATGGCTACACCTTC. Residues: CASSPGTSNYGYTF.

The chain uses TRBV30 and TRBJ2-2, with D hard to call. Germline V gene lookup returns CDR1 GTSNPN and CDR2 SVGIG (reference sequence). V lost 2 bases and J 0 bases, leaving 7 bases between the germline ends. This CDR3 comprises 14 residues. CDR3 nucleotide sequence: TGTGCCTGGAGTAGCACATCGAACACCGGGGAGCTGTTTTTT. Its translation is CAWSSTSNTGELFF.

In its sample, this clonotype was seen many times. The gene calls are TRBV7-6 and TRBJ1-2, with D unresolved. This CDR3 comprises 15 residues. Germline lookup yields CDR1 SGHVS and CDR2 FNYEAQ. V was cut by 1 base and J by 0 bases, with 9 bases left in between. CDR3 sequence: CASSLGERANYGYTF. The CDR3 DNA reads as TGTGCCAGCAGCTTAGGGGAGAGAGCTAACTATGGCTACACCTTC.

This clonotype was seen a few times. The V gene is TRBV20-1, the J gene TRBJ1-4, with 9 bases identical to TRBD1. V lost 5 bases to trimming and J lost 7 bases; unmatched junction nucleotides: 5. CDR1 is DFQATT and CDR2 is SNEGSKA in the germline V gene (reference sequence). This CDR3 has 13 amino acids. CDR3 coding DNA: TGCAGTGCTCCCCCGGGACAGGGTGAAAAACTGTTTTTT. Translated, it gives CSAPPGQGEKLFF.

This clonotype was observed many times. The chain employs TRBV10-3 and TRBJ2-1; 14 nucleotides line up with TRBD2. The CDR3 is 18 amino acids. CDR1 is ENHRY, CDR2 SYGVKD, per germline. V lost 0 bases to trimming and J lost 3 bases; unmatched junction nucleotides: 4. The CDR3 nucleotides are TGTGCCATCAGTGAGTCTGGGACTAGCGGGAGTTTCTACAATGAGCAGTTCTTC. Amino acid sequence: CAISESGTSGSFYNEQFF.

This clonotype has a count of ten or more. This rearrangement joins TRBV7-6 to TRBJ2-3, with TRBD2 matching over 12 bases. CDR3 length: 18 amino acids. After removal of 1 base from V and 3 bases from J, the junction contained 8 bases not matched to a gene. CDR1 and CDR2 (germline): SGHVS, FNYEAQ. The CDR3 reads CASSLGIGLAGRTDTQYF. CDR3 coding DNA: TGTGCCAGCAGCTTAGGGATTGGACTAGCGGGACGGACAGATACGCAGTATTTT.

A remark on this clonotype: One end of the junction fails to match germline, which may point to a read error. The V gene is TRBV2, the J gene TRBJ2-3; 12 bases are shared with TRBD1. Germline loops: CDR1 SNHLY, CDR2 FYNNEI. This CDR3 contains 17 residues. The CDR3 DNA reads as TGTGCCAGCAGTGAACATTTGGGACAGGGGGCCTCAGATACGCATTATTTT. This encodes CASSEHLGQGASDTHYF.

This clonotype was counted a few times. This chain links TRBV15 with TRBJ2-1; possibly TRBD2 for D (5 bases). Germline CDR1 reads LNHNV; CDR2 reads YYDKDF (reference sequence). With 0 bases removed from V and 14 bases from J, the gap between germline ends came to 17 bases. This CDR3 contains 14 residues. In DNA, the CDR3 is TGTGCCACCAGCAGAGATGGTTGGGCCTCCGGGGAGTTCTTC. Its translation: CATSRDGWASGEFF. The full variable domain, rest sourced from reference TRBV15 and TRBJ2-1, is DAMVIQNPRYQVTQFGKPVTLSCSQTLNHNVMYWYQQKSSQAPKLLFHYYDKDFNNEADTPDNFQSRRPNTSFCFLDIRSPGLGDTAMYLCATSRDGWASGEFFGPGTRLTVL.

The table lists this clonotype with many counts. The chain links TRBV28 to TRBJ1-5; possibly TRBD1 for D (5 bases). The CDR3 runs to 12 residues. V was cut by 6 bases and J by 3 bases, with 6 bases left in between. Germline V gives CDR1 MDHEN, CDR2 SYDVKM. CDR3 residues: CASRGTNQPQHF. DNA for the CDR3: TGTGCCAGCAGGGGGACCAATCAGCCCCAGCATTTT.

This clonotype was picked up many times. The chain recombines TRBV7-2 with TRBJ2-3; D gene uncertain. Germline CDR1 SGHTA, CDR2 FQGNSA. The CDR3 covers 14 residues. V lost 1 base and J 6 bases, leaving 11 bases between the germline ends. The CDR3 bases are TGTGCCAGCAGCTTAGTTGGGTCGCAGGATACGCAGTATTTT. It codes for CASSLVGSQDTQYF.

This clonotype was detected ten times or more. This chain uses TRBV4-3 with TRBJ2-7, with D possibly matching TRBD1 (6 bases). From germline, CDR1 is LGHNA and CDR2 YSLEER. V was shortened by 1 base and J by 2 bases, with 12 bases between the two germline ends. The CDR3 runs 15 residues. CDR3 sequence: CASSQGFGTTYEQYF. DNA of the CDR3: TGCGCCAGCAGCCAAGGATTCGGGACAACCTACGAGCAGTACTTC.

The chain recombines TRBV9 with TRBJ2-1; 9 bases agree with TRBD2. Per germline, CDR1 SGDLS and CDR2 YYNGEE. CDR3 length: 16 residues. The V segment lost 4 bases and the J segment 9 bases; nucleotides outside the gene matches: 14. CDR3 region: CASSPGLAFSSGEQFF. The CDR3 coding sequence is TGTGCCAGCAGCCCGGGACTAGCATTTTCGTCGGGTGAGCAGTTCTTC.

This sequence joins TRBV12-3 or TRBV12-4 and TRBJ1-1; 7 bases are shared with TRBD1. V shed 5 bases, J shed 4 bases, and the junction held 7 bases outside the gene matches. This CDR3 has 14 residues. The CDR3 DNA sequence: TGTGCCAGCAGTAAGCAGGGGGGCAGCACTGAAGCTTTCTTT. Amino acid sequence: CASSKQGGSTEAFF.

This clonotype was observed at least ten times. The chain links TRBV5-5 to TRBJ1-6, with TRBD1 as a possible D gene (6 bases). In germline, CDR1 is SGHKS, CDR2 YYEKEE (reference sequence). The V end was cut by 5 bases, the J end by 7 bases, with 13 bases between. This CDR3 region has 14 residues. This CDR3 is CASRSGTLNSPLHF. The CDR3 region has the DNA TGTGCCAGCAGATCCGGGACACTAAATTCACCCCTCCACTTT.

This clonotype was recorded many times. The chain links TRBV12-3 or TRBV12-4 to TRBJ2-4; D not resolved. This CDR3 region has 14 residues. Trimming left V 5 bases short and J 0 bases short, with 8 bases between. The CDR3 is CASSPPKAKNIQYF. The DNA for the CDR3 is TGTGCCAGCAGTCCCCCAAAAGCCAAAAACATTCAGTACTTC.

Many counts were recorded for this clonotype. The chain combines TRBV9 with TRBJ1-2; D ambiguous. Deletions cut 0 bases from V and 4 bases from J, with 13 bases between. The V gene's germline CDR1 is SGDLS and CDR2 YYNGEE. The CDR3 totals 15 residues. The CDR3 loop is CASSVVGNQGYGYTF. Written as DNA, the CDR3 is TGTGCCAGCAGCGTAGTCGGCAACCAAGGCTATGGCTACACCTTC. The entire variable domain, with the rest obtained from reference TRBV9 and TRBJ1-2, is as follows: DSGVTQTPKHLITATGQRVTLRCSPRSGDLSVYWYQQSLDQGLQFLIQYYNGEERAKGNILERFSAQQFPDLHSELNLSSLELGDSALYFCASSVVGNQGYGYTFGSGTRLTVV.

There are many counts of this clonotype. The rearrangement links TRBV29-1 to TRBJ1-6, with D possibly TRBD1 on 6 matching bases. Germline values: CDR1 SQVTM, CDR2 ANQGSEA. V was trimmed by 4 bases and J by 6 bases, leaving 10 bases between them. The CDR3 runs 13 residues. The CDR3, as DNA: TGCAGCGTTGGATCGGACAGTAATTCACCCCTCCACTTT. Residues: CSVGSDSNSPLHF.

This clonotype was recorded at least ten times. The CDR3 DNA follows: TGTGCCAGCAGCTTGGTGGCGGGAAGGGCAGATACGCAGTATTTT. This gives the protein CASSLVAGRADTQYF. The chain couples TRBV5-5 to TRBJ2-3; D perhaps matches TRBD2 (6 bases). CDR1 is SGHKS, CDR2 YYEKEE, per germline (reference sequence). V lost 0 bases and J lost 4, with 12 bases in between. The CDR3 runs 15 residues. The full variable domain, in which reference TRBV5-5 and TRBJ2-3 provide the parts outside the CDR3, is DAGVTQSPTHLIKTRGQQVTLRCSPISGHKSVSWYQQVLGQGPQFIFQYYEKEERGRGNFPDRFSARQFPNYSSELNVNALLLGDSALYLCASSLVAGRADTQYFGPGTRLTVL.

The V gene is TRBV5-1, the J gene TRBJ2-2; D remains unclear. The CDR3 contains 15 residues. V was trimmed by 4 bases and J by 2 bases, leaving 12 bases between them. Germline values: CDR1 SGHRS, CDR2 YFSETQ. The CDR3 nucleotides are TGCGCCAGCAGCATCGGGCGGTTAAACACCGGGGAGCTGTTTTTT. This translates into CASSIGRLNTGELFF.

The genes are TRBV7-2 and TRBJ2-7, with 8 bases lining up with TRBD2. The V gene's germline CDR1 is SGHTA and CDR2 FQGNSA. With V trimmed by 2 bases and J by 9 bases, 3 bases remained unmatched. This CDR3 is built from 12 residues. Here the CDR3 DNA reads TGTGCCAGCAGCTTAATTCGGGGGGGGCAGTACTTC. It yields the protein CASSLIRGGQYF.

The CDR3 DNA sequence: TGTGCCACCAGTGATTTGGTCATCCGACAGGGGGCCAGTAGCTCCTACGAGCAGTACTTC. Residues: CATSDLVIRQGASSSYEQYF. The V and J genes are TRBV24-1 and TRBJ2-7, with 10 bases fitting TRBD1. The CDR3 has 20 amino acids. Germline-derived CDR1 and CDR2 are KGHDR and SFDVKD. J gave up 0 bases and V 0 bases, and 13 bases lay outside the gene matches.

This clonotype has a count of ten or more. This chain connects TRBV20-1 to TRBJ1-6, with D unresolved. The CDR3 totals 15 residues. Germline CDR1 and CDR2: DFQATT and SNEGSKA (reference sequence). Deletions cut 4 bases from V and 9 bases from J, with 19 bases between. CDR3 region: CSAMLGFWGRSPLHF. CDR3 nucleotide sequence: TGCAGTGCTATGTTAGGATTCTGGGGTCGTTCACCCCTCCACTTT.

This clonotype was recorded many times. V usage is TRBV5-4 and J usage is TRBJ2-1, with D perhaps TRBD2 (5 bases). The CDR3 length is 17 residues. V gave up 0 bases and J gave up 0 bases, with 13 bases separating them. In germline, CDR1 is SGHNT, CDR2 YYREEE (reference sequence). The CDR3 nucleotides read TGTGCCAGCAGCTTGGCCCGGACTTCTCACTCCTACAATGAGCAGTTCTTC. Translated: CASSLARTSHSYNEQFF. Full variable domain (outside the CDR3, taken from reference TRBV5-4 and TRBJ2-1): ETGVTQSPTHLIKTRGQQVTLRCSSQSGHNTVSWYQQALGQGPQFIFQYYREEENGRGNFPPRFSGLQFPNYSSELNVNALELDDSALYLCASSLARTSHSYNEQFFGPGTRLTVL.

This clonotype was found many times. The chain links TRBV6-2 or TRBV6-3 to TRBJ2-1, with a weak D call TRBD1 (5 bases). In germline, CDR1 is MNHEY, CDR2 SVGEGT. The CDR3 sequence is 11 residues long. The V and J ends lost 7 bases and 12 bases respectively, with 13 bases between them. Written as DNA, the CDR3 is TGTGCCAGCACGCAGGGAAGGGGGCAGTTCTTC. Encoded protein: CASTQGRGQFF.